The T cell receptor (beta chain) described here comes from a study of blood T cell repertoires in COVID-19. V lost 1 base to trimming and J lost 6 bases, with 10 bases between them. The V gene's germline CDR1 is SGHVS and CDR2 FQNEAQ. CDR3 length: 13 amino acids. Assay used: immunoSEQ multiplex PCR; TCRdb lists only in-frame clones, some missing. There are some 43,000 clones in the sample; over 70% occur only once, and approximately 4.3% lies in the top ten. The sequenced sample consisted of peripheral blood. The receptor comes from a human donor in a cohort sampled during active COVID-19. The V call is TRBV7-8, the J call TRBJ2-7; possible D gene TRBD1, 6 bases. CDR3 loop: CASSLDRGSEQYF. Here the CDR3 DNA reads TGTGCCAGCAGCTTAGATAGGGGGTCCGAGCAGTACTTC.